This TCR beta chain stems from a study of blood T cell repertoires in COVID-19. For the study at large: From the United States, Italy and Spain came samples of acute and convalescent COVID-19. In each case, the material was cDNA or gDNA derived from T cells, B-cell-depleted T cells, or PBMCs.

As originally analysed: Estimates of nucleated cell counts were drawn from the amplification of reference gene primers. TCRdb keeps only in-frame clones here, not all; method: immunoSEQ multiplex PCR. From that table come the V and J calls and clone size; the DNA was used to work out D and trimming. The sample yields about 250,000 clones, 88% seen once. Seattle patient enrollment occurred during active infection, with longitudinal follow-up thereafter. In germline, CDR1 is LNHDA, CDR2 SQIVND (reference sequence). The CDR3 is 16 amino acids. V was trimmed by 9 bases and J by 4 bases, leaving 21 bases between them.

The sample comprised peripheral blood. The chain is built from TRBV19 and TRBJ1-4; possibly TRBD1 for D (6 bases). This TCR was recovered from a woman aged 30 to 39 with COVID-19, enrolled during active disease. The CDR3 spells CASRFGQSSLNEKLFF. CDR3 sequence (DNA): TGTGCCAGCCGGTTCGGACAGTCGAGCCTTAATGAAAAACTGTTTTTT.